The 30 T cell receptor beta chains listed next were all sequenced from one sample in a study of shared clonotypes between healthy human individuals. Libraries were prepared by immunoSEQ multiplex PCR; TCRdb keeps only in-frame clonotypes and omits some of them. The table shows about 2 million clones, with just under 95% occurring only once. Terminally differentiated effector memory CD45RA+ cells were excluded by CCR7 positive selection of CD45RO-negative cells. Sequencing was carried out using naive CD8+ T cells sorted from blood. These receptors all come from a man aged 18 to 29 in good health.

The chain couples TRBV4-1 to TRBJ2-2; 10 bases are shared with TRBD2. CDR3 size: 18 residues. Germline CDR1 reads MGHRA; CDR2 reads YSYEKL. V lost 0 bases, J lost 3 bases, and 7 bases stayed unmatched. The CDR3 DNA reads TGCGCCAGCAGCCAAGAACGGAGCGGGAGGGCCGACACCGGGGAGCTGTTTTTT. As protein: CASSQERSGRADTGELFF.

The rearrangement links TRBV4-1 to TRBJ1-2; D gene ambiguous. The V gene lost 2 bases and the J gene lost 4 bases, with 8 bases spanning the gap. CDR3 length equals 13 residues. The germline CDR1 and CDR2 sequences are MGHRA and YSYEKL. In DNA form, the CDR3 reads TGCGCCAGCAGCCAAAATTTACTCTATGGCTACACCTTC. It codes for CASSQNLLYGYTF.

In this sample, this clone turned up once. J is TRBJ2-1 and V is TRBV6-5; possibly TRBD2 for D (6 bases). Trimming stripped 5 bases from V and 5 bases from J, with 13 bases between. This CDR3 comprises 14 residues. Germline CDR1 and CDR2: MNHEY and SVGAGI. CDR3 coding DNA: TGTGCCAGCAGTCCGGAGGGCCTCAACAATGAGCAGTTCTTC. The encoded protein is CASSPEGLNNEQFF.

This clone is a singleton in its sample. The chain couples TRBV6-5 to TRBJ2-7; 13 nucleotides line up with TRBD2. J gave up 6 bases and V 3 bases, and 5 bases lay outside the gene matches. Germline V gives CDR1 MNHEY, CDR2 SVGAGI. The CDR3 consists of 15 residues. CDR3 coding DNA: TGTGCCAGCAGTTATTCGAGGACTAGCGGGAGCGAGCAGTACTTC. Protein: CASSYSRTSGSEQYF.

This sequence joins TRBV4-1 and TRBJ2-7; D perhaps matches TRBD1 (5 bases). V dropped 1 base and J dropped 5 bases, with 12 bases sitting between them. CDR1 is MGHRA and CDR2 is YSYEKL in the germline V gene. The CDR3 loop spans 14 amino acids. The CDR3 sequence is CASSQARVSHEQYF. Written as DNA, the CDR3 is TGCGCCAGCAGCCAAGCCAGGGTAAGCCACGAGCAGTACTTC.

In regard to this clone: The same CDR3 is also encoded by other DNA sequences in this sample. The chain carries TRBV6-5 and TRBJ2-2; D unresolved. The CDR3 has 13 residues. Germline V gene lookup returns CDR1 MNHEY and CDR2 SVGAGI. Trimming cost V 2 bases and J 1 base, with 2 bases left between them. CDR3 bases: TGTGCCAGCAGTTACGAGAACACCGGGGAGCTGTTTTTT. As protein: CASSYENTGELFF.

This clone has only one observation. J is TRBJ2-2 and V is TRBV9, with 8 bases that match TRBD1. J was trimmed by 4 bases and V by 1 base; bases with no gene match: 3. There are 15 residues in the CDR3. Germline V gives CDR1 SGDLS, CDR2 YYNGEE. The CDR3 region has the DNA TGTGCCAGCAGCGTAACAGGGGGAAGCACCGGGGAGCTGTTTTTT. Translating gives CASSVTGGSTGELFF. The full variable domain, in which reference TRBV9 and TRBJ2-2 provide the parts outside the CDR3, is DSGVTQTPKHLITATGQRVTLRCSPRSGDLSVYWYQQSLDQGLQFLIQYYNGEERAKGNILERFSAQQFPDLHSELNLSSLELGDSALYFCASSVTGGSTGELFFGEGSRLTVL.

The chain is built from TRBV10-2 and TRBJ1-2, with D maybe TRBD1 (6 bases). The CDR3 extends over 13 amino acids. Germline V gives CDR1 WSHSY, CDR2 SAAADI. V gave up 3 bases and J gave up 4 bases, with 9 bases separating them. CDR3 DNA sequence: TGCGCCAGCAGTGACCTGGGGGCCTATGGCTACACCTTC. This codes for CASSDLGAYGYTF.

CDR3 sequence reads: CASSLWERGGSDTQYF. In DNA form, the CDR3 reads TGTGCCAGCAGTTTATGGGAGCGGGGGGGCTCAGATACGCAGTATTTT. The chain recombines TRBV28 with TRBJ2-3; 10 bases match TRBD2. CDR3 length equals 16 residues. The ends lost 0 bases at V and 4 bases at J; junction bases unmatched: 4. The germline CDR1 and CDR2 sequences are MDHEN and SYDVKM. Filled out from reference TRBV28 and TRBJ2-3, the complete variable domain reads DVKVTQSSRYLVKRTGEKVFLECVQDMDHENMFWYRQDPGLGLRLIYFSYDVKMKEKGDIPEGYSVSREKKERFSLILESASTNQTSMYLCASSLWERGGSDTQYFGPGTRLTVL.

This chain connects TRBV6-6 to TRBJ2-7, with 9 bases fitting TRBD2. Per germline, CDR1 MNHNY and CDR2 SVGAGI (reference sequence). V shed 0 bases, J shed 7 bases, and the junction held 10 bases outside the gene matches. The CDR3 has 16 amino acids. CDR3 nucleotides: TGTGCCAGCAGTTACTCCATAGCGGGGGAAACGGAAGAGCAGTACTTC. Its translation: CASSYSIAGETEEQYF.

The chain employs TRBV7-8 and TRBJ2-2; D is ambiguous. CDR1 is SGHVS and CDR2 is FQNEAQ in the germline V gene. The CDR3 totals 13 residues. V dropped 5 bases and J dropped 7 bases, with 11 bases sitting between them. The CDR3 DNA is TGTGCCAGCAGCGCCGGGCCGATCGGGGAGCTGTTTTTT. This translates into CASSAGPIGELFF.

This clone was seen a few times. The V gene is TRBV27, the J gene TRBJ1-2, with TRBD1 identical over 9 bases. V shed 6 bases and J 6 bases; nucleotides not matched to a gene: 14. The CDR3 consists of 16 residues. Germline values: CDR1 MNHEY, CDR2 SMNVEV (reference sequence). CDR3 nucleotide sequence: TGTGCCAGCAGCCACCACCCAGAGGGACAGGGTGATGGCTACACCTTC. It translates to CASSHHPEGQGDGYTF.

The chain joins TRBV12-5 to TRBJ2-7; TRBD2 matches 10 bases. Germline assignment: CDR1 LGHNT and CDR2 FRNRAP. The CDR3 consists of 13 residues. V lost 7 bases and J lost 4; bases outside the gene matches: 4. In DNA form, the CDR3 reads TGTGCTAGTGCGCTAGCGGGAGTTTACGAGCAGTACTTC. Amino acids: CASALAGVYEQYF.

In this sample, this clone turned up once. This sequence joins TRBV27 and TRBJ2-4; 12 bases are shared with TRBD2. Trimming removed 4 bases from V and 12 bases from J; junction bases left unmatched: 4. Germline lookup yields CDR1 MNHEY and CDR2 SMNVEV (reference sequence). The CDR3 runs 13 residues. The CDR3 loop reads CASSSGLAGNQYF. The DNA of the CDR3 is TGTGCCAGCAGTTCAGGACTAGCGGGGAATCAGTACTTC.

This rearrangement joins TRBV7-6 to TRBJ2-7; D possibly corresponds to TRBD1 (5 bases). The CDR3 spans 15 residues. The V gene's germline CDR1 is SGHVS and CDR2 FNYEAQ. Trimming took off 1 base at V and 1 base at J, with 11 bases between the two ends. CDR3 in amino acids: CASSLESGISYEQYF. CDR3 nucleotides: TGTGCCAGCAGCTTAGAGTCAGGGATATCCTACGAGCAGTACTTC.

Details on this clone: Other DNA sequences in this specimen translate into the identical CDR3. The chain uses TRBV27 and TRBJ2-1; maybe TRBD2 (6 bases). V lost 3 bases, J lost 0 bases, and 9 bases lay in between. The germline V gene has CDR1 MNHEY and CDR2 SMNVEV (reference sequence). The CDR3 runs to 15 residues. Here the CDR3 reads CASSLGGPSYNEQFF. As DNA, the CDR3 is TGTGCCAGCAGTTTGGGGGGACCCTCCTACAATGAGCAGTTCTTC.

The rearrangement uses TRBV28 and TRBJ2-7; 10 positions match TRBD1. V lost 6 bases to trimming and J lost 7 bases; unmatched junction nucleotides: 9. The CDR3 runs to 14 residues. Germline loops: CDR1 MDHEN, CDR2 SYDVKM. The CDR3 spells CASRATGGGGEQYF. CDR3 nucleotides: TGTGCCAGCAGAGCGACAGGGGGCGGAGGGGAGCAGTACTTC. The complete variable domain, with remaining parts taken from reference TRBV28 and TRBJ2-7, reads DVKVTQSSRYLVKRTGEKVFLECVQDMDHENMFWYRQDPGLGLRLIYFSYDVKMKEKGDIPEGYSVSREKKERFSLILESASTNQTSMYLCASRATGGGGEQYFGPGTRLTVT.

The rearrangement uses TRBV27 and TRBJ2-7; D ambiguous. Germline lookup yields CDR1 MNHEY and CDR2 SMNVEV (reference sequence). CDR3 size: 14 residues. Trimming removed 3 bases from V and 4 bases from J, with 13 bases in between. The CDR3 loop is CASSLSPAQYEQYF. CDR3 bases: TGTGCCAGCAGTTTGTCACCGGCACAGTACGAGCAGTACTTC.

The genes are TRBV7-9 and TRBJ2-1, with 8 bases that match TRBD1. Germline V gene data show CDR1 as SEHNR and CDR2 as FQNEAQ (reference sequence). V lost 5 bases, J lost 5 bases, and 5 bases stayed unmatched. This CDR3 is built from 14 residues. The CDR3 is CASSPRTGNNEQFF. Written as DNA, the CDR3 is TGTGCCAGCAGCCCGCGGACAGGGAACAATGAGCAGTTCTTC.

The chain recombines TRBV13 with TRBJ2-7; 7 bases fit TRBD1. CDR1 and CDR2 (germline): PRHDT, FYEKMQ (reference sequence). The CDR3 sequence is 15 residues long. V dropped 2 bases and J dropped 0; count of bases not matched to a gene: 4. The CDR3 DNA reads TGTGCCAGCAGCTTATATCAGGGGGACTCCTACGAGCAGTACTTC. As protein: CASSLYQGDSYEQYF.

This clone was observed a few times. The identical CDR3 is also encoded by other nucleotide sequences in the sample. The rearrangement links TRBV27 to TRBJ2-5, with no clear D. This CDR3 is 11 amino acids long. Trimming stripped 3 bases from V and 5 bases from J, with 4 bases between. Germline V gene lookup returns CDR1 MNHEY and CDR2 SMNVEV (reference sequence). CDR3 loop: CASSLGETQYF. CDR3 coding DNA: TGTGCCAGCAGTTTGGGTGAGACCCAGTACTTC.

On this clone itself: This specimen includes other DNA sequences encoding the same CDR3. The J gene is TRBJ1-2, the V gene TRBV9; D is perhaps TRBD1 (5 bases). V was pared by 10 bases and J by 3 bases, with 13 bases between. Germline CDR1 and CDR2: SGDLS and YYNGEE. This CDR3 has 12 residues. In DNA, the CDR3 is TGTGCCTCGAGGGCGGGGGACTATGGCTACACCTTC. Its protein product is CASRAGDYGYTF. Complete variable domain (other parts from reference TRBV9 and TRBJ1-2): DSGVTQTPKHLITATGQRVTLRCSPRSGDLSVYWYQQSLDQGLQFLIQYYNGEERAKGNILERFSAQQFPDLHSELNLSSLELGDSALYFCASRAGDYGYTFGSGTRLTVV.

CDR3 in amino acids: CASSARTEEQETQYF. The CDR3 bases are TGTGCCAGCAGCGCTCGGACAGAGGAACAAGAGACCCAGTACTTC. The chain joins TRBV2 to TRBJ2-5, with D possibly being TRBD1 (6 bases). The CDR3 totals 15 residues. Germline V gives CDR1 SNHLY, CDR2 FYNNEI. Trimming took 6 bases from V and 2 from J, leaving 16 bases between them.

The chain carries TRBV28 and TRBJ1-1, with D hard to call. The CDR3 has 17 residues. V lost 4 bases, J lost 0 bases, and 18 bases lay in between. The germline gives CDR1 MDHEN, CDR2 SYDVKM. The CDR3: CASSSEGGKLMNTEAFF. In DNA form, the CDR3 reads TGTGCCAGCAGTTCAGAGGGAGGAAAACTGATGAACACTGAAGCTTTCTTT.

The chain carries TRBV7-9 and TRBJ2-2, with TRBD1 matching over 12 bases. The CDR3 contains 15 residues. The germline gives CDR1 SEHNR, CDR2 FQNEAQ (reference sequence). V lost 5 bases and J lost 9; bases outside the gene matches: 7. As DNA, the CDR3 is TGTGCCAGCAGCCCCGGGGGACAGGGGGCCAGGGAGCTGTTTTTT. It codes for CASSPGGQGARELFF.

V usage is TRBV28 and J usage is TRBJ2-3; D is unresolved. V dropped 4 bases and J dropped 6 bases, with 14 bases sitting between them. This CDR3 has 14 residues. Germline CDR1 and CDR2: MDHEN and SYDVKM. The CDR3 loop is CASSSPLLSDTQYF. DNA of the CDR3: TGTGCCAGCAGTTCCCCTCTCCTCTCCGATACGCAGTATTTT.

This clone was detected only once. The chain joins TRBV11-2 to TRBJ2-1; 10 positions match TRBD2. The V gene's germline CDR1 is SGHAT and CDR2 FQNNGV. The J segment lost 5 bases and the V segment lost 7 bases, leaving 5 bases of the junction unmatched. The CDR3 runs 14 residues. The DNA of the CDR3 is TGTGCCAGCACCTTGACTAGCGGGCACAATGAGCAGTTCTTC. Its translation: CASTLTSGHNEQFF.

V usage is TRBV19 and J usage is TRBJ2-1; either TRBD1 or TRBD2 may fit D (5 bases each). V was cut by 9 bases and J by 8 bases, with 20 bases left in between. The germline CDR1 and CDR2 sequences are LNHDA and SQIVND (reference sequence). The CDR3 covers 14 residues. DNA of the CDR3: TGTGCCAGCGCGAGAACCGGGACGCCGGATGAGCAGTTCTTC. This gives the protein CASARTGTPDEQFF.

The CDR3 nucleotides read TGTGCCAGCAGATCCCCGGGACAGGGATATTACGAGCAGTACTTC. Translated: CASRSPGQGYYEQYF. This rearrangement joins TRBV6-1 to TRBJ2-7; 9 bases align to TRBD1. The CDR3 length is 15 residues. Germline V gives CDR1 MNHNS, CDR2 SASEGT. The trim removed 6 bases at V and 4 bases at J, leaving 10 bases unmatched.

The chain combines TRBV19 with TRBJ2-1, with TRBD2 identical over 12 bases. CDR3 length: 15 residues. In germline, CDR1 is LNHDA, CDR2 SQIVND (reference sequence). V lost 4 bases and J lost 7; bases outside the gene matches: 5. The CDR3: CASSRLAGGLNEQFF. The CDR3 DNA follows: TGTGCCAGTAGTAGGCTAGCGGGGGGGCTAAATGAGCAGTTCTTC.